These 16 T cell receptor beta chains originate from one sample sequenced in a study of T-cell memory formation after mild COVID-19. One entry per CDR3 protein, called by TCRdb with MiXCR from the 5' RACE reads. The top ten hold around 9% of the sample, which has about 430,000 distinct CDR3 sequences, approximately 24% seen once. Sequencing input: PBMCs or a T cell subset sorted from them (not recorded which). These receptors were taken from an adult woman who had mild COVID-19 (a few samples of this study predate the infection). Cell type and time point are not known.

J is TRBJ1-5 and V is TRBV19, with 7 bases identical to TRBD1. There are 16 residues in the CDR3. Looked up from germline, CDR1 is LNHDA and CDR2 is SQIVND (reference sequence). Trimming cost V 9 bases and J 0 bases; bases outside gene matches: 11. The CDR3 reads CASDRVGRASNQPQHF. The CDR3 region has the DNA TGTGCCAGCGACAGGGTAGGGCGGGCTAGCAATCAGCCCCAGCATTTT.

The V call is TRBV5-6, the J call TRBJ2-7; tentative D call: TRBD1 (6 bases). Germline CDR1 SGHDT, CDR2 YYEEEE. The CDR3 is made up of 14 amino acids. The V end lost 4 bases, the J end lost 7 bases, and 18 bases lay between the germline ends. The CDR3 loop is CASSLGGQSEEQYF. The CDR3 DNA follows: TGTGCCAGCAGCCTTGGGGGACAATCCGAGGAGCAGTACTTC.

This clonotype was counted a few times. The chain carries TRBV27 and TRBJ2-7, with D tentatively TRBD1 or TRBD2 (7 bases each). From germline, CDR1 is MNHEY and CDR2 SMNVEV (reference sequence). Trimming cost V 4 bases and J 1 base, with 14 bases left between them. This CDR3 is built from 15 residues. The CDR3 loop is CASSWGGGASYEQYF. In nucleotides, the CDR3 is TGTGCCAGCAGTTGGGGAGGGGGCGCTTCCTACGAGCAGTACTTC.

This rearrangement joins TRBV29-1 to TRBJ2-7, with 11 positions matching TRBD1. This CDR3 region has 14 residues. Unmatched junction bases numbered 7, after V lost 6 bases and J lost 3 bases. Germline-derived CDR1 and CDR2 are SQVTM and ANQGSEA. CDR3 bases: TGCAGCGTCGGGGTGGGGACAGGGGGCTACGAGCAGTACTTC. Its translation: CSVGVGTGGYEQYF.

This clonotype has more than one count but fewer than ten. This chain connects TRBV7-9 to TRBJ2-7; D may be TRBD1 or TRBD2 (6 bases each). Germline lookup yields CDR1 SEHNR and CDR2 FQNEAQ (reference sequence). V lost 1 base to trimming and J lost 1 base, with 20 bases between them. The CDR3 has 18 residues. CDR3 sequence: CASSLGSGGQRGSYEQYF. The CDR3 nucleotides are TGTGCCAGCAGCTTAGGGTCCGGGGGACAAAGGGGATCCTACGAGCAGTACTTC.

The rearrangement uses TRBV5-1 and TRBJ1-4; D is perhaps TRBD1 (6 bases). Per germline, CDR1 SGHRS and CDR2 YFSETQ. V lost 3 bases and J 5 bases, leaving 8 bases between the germline ends. The CDR3 runs 13 residues. DNA for the CDR3: TGCGCCAGCAGCTGGAGGGGGAATGAAAAACTGTTTTTT. This encodes CASSWRGNEKLFF.

The gene calls are TRBV9 and TRBJ2-5; TRBD1 aligns across 11 bases. Germline values: CDR1 SGDLS, CDR2 YYNGEE. This CDR3 comprises 15 residues. J gave up 1 base and V 3 bases, and 2 bases lay outside the gene matches. CDR3 sequence (DNA): TGTGCCAGCAGCGGGACAGGGGGCCCCCAAGAGACCCAGTACTTC. It specifies CASSGTGGPQETQYF. The whole variable domain, filled in from reference TRBV9 and TRBJ2-5, reads DSGVTQTPKHLITATGQRVTLRCSPRSGDLSVYWYQQSLDQGLQFLIQYYNGEERAKGNILERFSAQQFPDLHSELNLSSLELGDSALYFCASSGTGGPQETQYFGPGTRLLVL.

This clonotype has a handful of counts. The chain joins TRBV6-4 to TRBJ1-5, with a weak D call TRBD1 (6 bases). Germline values: CDR1 MRHNA, CDR2 SNTAGT. V was trimmed by 4 bases and J by 4 bases, leaving 8 bases between them. This CDR3 has 13 residues. CDR3 sequence reads: CASSGQENQPQHF. In DNA form, the CDR3 reads TGTGCCAGCAGTGGACAGGAAAATCAGCCCCAGCATTTT.

This clonotype has more than one count but fewer than ten. The chain links TRBV12-3 or TRBV12-4 to TRBJ2-7; D is ambiguous. This CDR3 is built from 12 residues. V dropped 6 bases and J dropped 7 bases, with 13 bases sitting between them. The CDR3: CASSPMVGEQYF. The DNA of the CDR3 is TGTGCCAGCAGCCCTATGGTAGGTGAGCAGTACTTC.

The chain is built from TRBV5-5 and TRBJ1-2; D perhaps matches TRBD1 (5 bases). V was cut by 4 bases and J by 8 bases, with 12 bases left in between. Germline V gene sequence: CDR1 SGHKS, CDR2 YYEKEE (reference sequence). The CDR3 totals 12 residues. The CDR3 is CASSRGTDGYTF. In DNA, the CDR3 is TGTGCCAGCAGCAGAGGGACGGACGGCTACACCTTC.

The rearrangement uses TRBV12-3 or TRBV12-4 and TRBJ2-1; 9 bases match TRBD2. This CDR3 has 13 amino acids. The J segment lost 5 bases and the V segment lost 6 bases, leaving 2 bases of the junction unmatched. The CDR3: CASSSSGDNEQFF. The CDR3, as DNA: TGTGCCAGCAGCTCTAGCGGGGACAATGAGCAGTTCTTC.

The chain uses TRBV5-1 and TRBJ1-1; TRBD1 aligns across 11 bases. V was pared by 3 bases and J by 5 bases, with 3 bases of the junction left unmatched. There are 14 residues in the CDR3. Looked up from germline, CDR1 is SGHRS and CDR2 is YFSETQ. The CDR3 spells CASSSGTGGTEAFF. Written as DNA, the CDR3 is TGCGCCAGCAGCTCAGGGACAGGGGGAACTGAAGCTTTCTTT.

The chain couples TRBV4-1 to TRBJ1-2; D gene uncertain. CDR3 size: 16 residues. The germline V and J ends were trimmed by 3 bases and 0 bases, with 14 bases remaining between them. Germline CDR1 and CDR2: MGHRA and YSYEKL. The CDR3 DNA sequence: TGCGCCAGCAGCCATTCGAGGGAGGGAGCTAACTATGGCTACACCTTC. Translated: CASSHSREGANYGYTF.

This clonotype was seen once. The chain employs TRBV4-3 and TRBJ2-2; TRBD2 aligns across 9 bases. CDR1 is LGHNA and CDR2 is YSLEER in the germline V gene. Unmatched junction bases numbered 3, after V lost 4 bases and J lost 0 bases. The CDR3 contains 16 residues. Here the CDR3 reads CASSPLAGPNTGELFF. In DNA form, the CDR3 reads TGCGCCAGCAGCCCCCTAGCGGGACCGAACACCGGGGAGCTGTTTTTT.

The chain recombines TRBV4-2 with TRBJ1-1; 7 bases align to TRBD1. Trimming at V came to 0 bases and at J to 11 bases, leaving 24 bases not matched to a gene. Germline CDR1 is LGHNA and CDR2 is YNFKEQ. This CDR3 comprises 19 residues. The CDR3 sequence is CASSQEPQGGTTRGGNAFF. The CDR3 DNA sequence: TGTGCCAGCAGCCAAGAACCGCAGGGGGGAACTACACGGGGAGGGAACGCTTTCTTT.

V usage is TRBV27 and J usage is TRBJ1-1, with TRBD1 as a possible D gene (6 bases). The CDR3 extends over 14 amino acids. V lost 3 bases to trimming and J lost 11 bases, with 19 bases between them. Germline CDR1 reads MNHEY; CDR2 reads SMNVEV (reference sequence). In nucleotides, the CDR3 is TGTGCCAGCAGTTTCCCCGGACAGCCCTTTGGGGCTTTCTTT. Protein sequence: CASSFPGQPFGAFF.